This entry concerns a single T cell receptor (beta chain). These data are taken from a study of blood T cell repertoires in COVID-19. Study-level information: Collection of acute and convalescent COVID-19 samples took place in the United States, Italy and Spain. T cells, B-cell-depleted T cells, or PBMCs provided the cDNA or gDNA that served as material.

The V and J ends lost 5 bases and 0 bases respectively, with 14 bases between them. The CDR3 sequence is 16 residues long. Germline lookup yields CDR1 SGHVS and CDR2 FQNEAQ. Study processing details: Estimated nucleated cell counts came from reference gene primer amplification. Assay used: immunoSEQ multiplex PCR; TCRdb lists only in-frame clones, some missing. For V, J and clone size, that table is used; D and trimming come from the DNA. The top ten clones hold around 1.6% of a sample with 350,000 or so clones, roughly 88% of them seen once. This chain links TRBV7-8 with TRBJ1-5; D is ambiguous. The origin of this receptor is a woman aged 25 to 39 with COVID-19, enrolled during active disease. The sample was peripheral blood. CDR3: CASSPAPTYSNQPQHF. The DNA of the CDR3 is TGTGCCAGCAGCCCCGCACCCACCTATAGCAATCAGCCCCAGCATTTT.